Below, 24 T cell receptor beta chains from the same sample are listed, as sequenced in a study of blood T cell repertoires in COVID-19. Using immunoSEQ multiplex PCR, the repertoire was profiled, and TCRdb retains in-frame clones only, with some absent. The table shows 120,000 or so clones, with roughly 88% occurring only once. Sequencing was performed on peripheral blood. Source of these receptors: a man between 50 and 59 years old with acute or convalescent COVID-19.

The gene calls are TRBV5-1 and TRBJ1-1; TRBD1 aligns across 7 bases. V trimming: 4 bases; J trimming: 1 base; junction bases outside the gene matches: 16. The CDR3 contains 18 residues. Looked up from germline, CDR1 is SGHRS and CDR2 is YFSETQ. The CDR3 DNA reads as TGCGCCAGCAGCCCGACATATCGGAGGGGACAGCCGAACACTGAAGCTTTCTTT. Amino acids: CASSPTYRRGQPNTEAFF.

The V gene is TRBV6-1, the J gene TRBJ2-1; TRBD2 matches 16 bases. Germline CDR1 and CDR2: MNHNS and SASEGT. Unmatched junction bases numbered 10, after V lost 8 bases and J lost 6 bases. This CDR3 contains 17 residues. The CDR3 reads CASRGGLAGGPINEQFF. CDR3 in DNA: TGTGCCAGCCGTGGGGGACTAGCGGGAGGGCCGATCAATGAGCAGTTCTTC.

J is TRBJ2-1 and V is TRBV24-1, with TRBD2 identical over 8 bases. This CDR3 spans 15 amino acids. Germline V gene lookup returns CDR1 KGHDR and CDR2 SFDVKD. Trimming took 4 bases from V and 7 from J; bases not matched to a gene: 8. The CDR3 protein is CATSDPAGAGNEQFF. The CDR3 region has the DNA TGTGCCACCAGTGACCCAGCGGGAGCGGGGAATGAGCAGTTCTTC.

The rearrangement joins TRBV2 to TRBJ1-2; no definite D call. The CDR3 is made up of 10 amino acids. The germline gives CDR1 SNHLY, CDR2 FYNNEI. Deletions cut 3 bases from V and 8 bases from J, with 4 bases between. The CDR3 DNA reads TGTGCCAGCAGTGACGGGGGCTACACCTTC. Translation gives CASSDGGYTF.

This clone was counted a single time. V is TRBV6-6 and J is TRBJ2-1; TRBD2 matches 8 bases. This CDR3 region has 17 residues. CDR1 and CDR2 (germline): MNHNY, SVGAGI (reference sequence). With 5 bases clipped from V and 4 bases from J, the junction kept 13 bases outside the gene matches. CDR3 sequence: CASSHSAGAPKYNEQFF. CDR3 nucleotide sequence: TGTGCCAGCAGTCATTCAGCGGGAGCCCCCAAATACAATGAGCAGTTCTTC.

The V and J genes are TRBV6-2 or TRBV6-3 and TRBJ2-3; tentatively, D is TRBD1 (6 bases). The CDR3 consists of 16 residues. V was clipped by 2 bases and J by 3 bases, with 15 bases between them. Germline CDR1 and CDR2: MNHEY and SVGEGT. The CDR3 is CASSYRWGQGTDTQYF. Here the CDR3 DNA reads TGTGCCAGCAGTTACAGATGGGGGCAGGGGACAGATACGCAGTATTTT.

The genes are TRBV6-5 and TRBJ2-3, with 7 bases identical to TRBD1. Germline-derived CDR1 and CDR2 are MNHEY and SVGAGI. The CDR3 has 15 amino acids. After removal of 8 bases from V and 4 bases from J, the junction contained 12 bases not matched to a gene. The CDR3 coding sequence is TGTGCCAGCCATCAACAGGGGATCTGGTCAGATACGCAGTATTTT. It codes for CASHQQGIWSDTQYF.

V usage is TRBV11-2 and J usage is TRBJ2-3; D gene unclear. Germline values: CDR1 SGHAT, CDR2 FQNNGV. The CDR3 extends over 14 amino acids. V lost 7 bases and J lost 0, with 11 bases in between. The CDR3 region is CASTSFSSTDTQYF. The CDR3 coding sequence is TGTGCCAGCACCTCCTTCAGTAGCACAGATACGCAGTATTTT.

The chain recombines TRBV5-6 with TRBJ2-3; TRBD2 agrees at 10 bases. V lost 0 bases and J lost 4; bases outside the gene matches: 8. The CDR3 has 17 amino acids. Germline CDR1 is SGHDT and CDR2 is YYEEEE. In nucleotides, the CDR3 is TGTGCCAGCAGCTTGGTGACTAGCGGGTTGGTTGCAGATACGCAGTATTTT. Its protein is CASSLVTSGLVADTQYF. The full variable domain, rest sourced from reference TRBV5-6 and TRBJ2-3, is DAGVTQSPTHLIKTRGQQVTLRCSPKSGHDTVSWYQQALGQGPQFIFQYYEEEERQRGNFPDRFSGHQFPNYSSELNVNALLLGDSALYLCASSLVTSGLVADTQYFGPGTRLTVL.

The chain is built from TRBV3-1 (or the pseudogene TRBV3-2) and TRBJ1-6; 9 nucleotides agree with TRBD1. This CDR3 has 14 amino acids. Per the germline V gene, CDR1 is LGHDT and CDR2 is YNNKEL (reference sequence). V lost 4 bases to trimming and J lost 7 bases; unmatched junction nucleotides: 2. The CDR3 region has the DNA TGTGCCAGCAGCCTGGGACAGGGAAATTCACCCCTCCACTTT. Translated, it gives CASSLGQGNSPLHF.

The chain is built from TRBV19 and TRBJ2-7; TRBD1 matches at 7 bases. The CDR3 sequence is 15 residues long. V gave up 6 bases and J gave up 2 bases; unmatched junction bases: 10. CDR1 LNHDA and CDR2 SQIVND come from the germline V gene (reference sequence). The CDR3: CASSDDPGTAYEQYF. The CDR3 coding sequence is TGTGCCAGTAGCGACGACCCCGGGACAGCCTACGAGCAGTACTTC.

The gene calls are TRBV7-9 and TRBJ2-1, with TRBD2 matching 8 bases. Germline V lookup: CDR1 SEHNR, CDR2 FQNEAQ (reference sequence). Unmatched junction bases numbered 9, after V lost 6 bases and J lost 5 bases. This CDR3 has 15 residues. The CDR3 sequence: CASSPTAGENNEQFF. The CDR3 coding sequence is TGTGCCAGCAGTCCTACAGCGGGAGAGAACAATGAGCAGTTCTTC.

This chain joins TRBV7-9 and TRBJ2-7; unclear D gene. V was trimmed by 5 bases and J by 5 bases, leaving 7 bases between them. This CDR3 spans 11 amino acids. From germline, CDR1 is SEHNR and CDR2 FQNEAQ (reference sequence). The CDR3 DNA sequence: TGTGCCAGCAGCAACCGGGACGAGCAGTACTTC. Translation gives CASSNRDEQYF.

V gene TRBV6-1 combines with J gene TRBJ1-5; a weak D match, TRBD1 (5 bases). Trimming pared 0 bases from V and 5 bases from J, leaving 11 bases between. CDR3 length equals 15 residues. CDR1 is MNHNS, CDR2 SASEGT, per germline. CDR3: CASSEAGGYHQPQHF. CDR3 coding DNA: TGTGCCAGCAGTGAAGCGGGGGGATATCATCAGCCCCAGCATTTT.

This clone was picked up a small number of times. The V gene is TRBV7-9, the J gene TRBJ2-5, with 12 bases that match TRBD2. Looked up from germline, CDR1 is SEHNR and CDR2 is FQNEAQ (reference sequence). V shed 2 bases and J 4 bases; nucleotides not matched to a gene: 5. The CDR3 spans 16 residues. Here the CDR3 reads CASSLSPGLAGETQYF. Written as DNA, the CDR3 is TGTGCCAGCAGCTTATCCCCGGGACTAGCGGGAGAGACCCAGTACTTC.

The chain has TRBV4-1 and TRBJ1-5; D might be TRBD1 (5 bases). Per germline, CDR1 MGHRA and CDR2 YSYEKL. V lost 0 bases and J lost 7, with 19 bases in between. This CDR3 is 17 amino acids long. CDR3 in amino acids: CASSQDYSGRVSQPQHF. CDR3 DNA sequence: TGCGCCAGCAGCCAAGATTATAGTGGCAGGGTAAGCCAGCCCCAGCATTTT.

This clone was recorded only once. The chain combines TRBV9 with TRBJ2-1; D not resolved. The CDR3 is 13 residues long. The germline V and J ends were trimmed by 0 bases and 6 bases, with 7 bases remaining between them. The germline CDR1 and CDR2 sequences are SGDLS and YYNGEE. This chain's CDR3 is CASSVALANEQFF. DNA of the CDR3: TGTGCCAGCAGCGTAGCCTTAGCCAATGAGCAGTTCTTC. Combining the CDR3 with reference TRBV9 and TRBJ2-1 gives the whole variable domain DSGVTQTPKHLITATGQRVTLRCSPRSGDLSVYWYQQSLDQGLQFLIQYYNGEERAKGNILERFSAQQFPDLHSELNLSSLELGDSALYFCASSVALANEQFFGPGTRLTVL.

V gene TRBV5-6 combines with J gene TRBJ2-2; possible D gene TRBD1, 6 bases. CDR1 SGHDT and CDR2 YYEEEE come from the germline V gene. CDR3 length: 19 residues. The V end was cut by 0 bases, the J end by 0 bases, with 18 bases between. In DNA, the CDR3 is TGTGCCAGCAGCTTGGAAATAGGGGGACAAAATCCGAACACCGGGGAGCTGTTTTTT. As protein: CASSLEIGGQNPNTGELFF. Based on the CDR3 plus reference TRBV5-6 and TRBJ2-2, the full variable domain is DAGVTQSPTHLIKTRGQQVTLRCSPKSGHDTVSWYQQALGQGPQFIFQYYEEEERQRGNFPDRFSGHQFPNYSSELNVNALLLGDSALYLCASSLEIGGQNPNTGELFFGEGSRLTVL.

This chain connects TRBV28 to TRBJ2-7; 9 bases line up with TRBD2. V lost 2 bases and J lost 3; bases outside the gene matches: 8. Germline CDR1 reads MDHEN; CDR2 reads SYDVKM. The CDR3 covers 16 residues. Written as DNA, the CDR3 is TGTGCCAGCAGTTTACGCCTAGCGGGAACACTCTACGAGCAGTACTTC. Protein product: CASSLRLAGTLYEQYF.

This chain uses TRBV30 with TRBJ1-1; D gene unclear. The CDR3 contains 13 residues. V was trimmed by 4 bases and J by 1 base, leaving 10 bases between them. Germline V gives CDR1 GTSNPN, CDR2 SVGIG (reference sequence). The CDR3 reads CAWIVRQNTEAFF. The CDR3 nucleotides read TGTGCCTGGATAGTCAGACAGAACACTGAAGCTTTCTTT. Full variable domain (rest looked up from reference TRBV30 and TRBJ1-1): SQTIHQWPATLVQPVGSPLSLECTVEGTSNPNLYWYRQAAGRGLQLLFYSVGIGQISSEVPQNLSASRPQDRQFILSSKKLLLSDSGFYLCAWIVRQNTEAFFGQGTRLTVV.

J is TRBJ2-2 and V is TRBV25-1; 9 positions match TRBD2. V was clipped by 8 bases and J by 4 bases; unmatched bases: 11. The germline V gene has CDR1 MGHDK and CDR2 SYGVNS. The CDR3 has 16 residues. CDR3 DNA: TGTGCCAGCGGGGGGATGCTAGCGGGACCCACCGGGGAGCTGTTTTTT. Translation: CASGGMLAGPTGELFF.

The CDR3 here is CASSESGQRNTIYF. As DNA, the CDR3 is TGCGCCAGCAGTGAGTCTGGTCAACGGAACACCATATATTTT. The chain couples TRBV10-2 to TRBJ1-3, with no clear D. The CDR3 covers 14 residues. V dropped 0 bases and J dropped 7 bases, with 10 bases sitting between them. CDR1 and CDR2 (germline): WSHSY, SAAADI.

V usage is TRBV23-1 and J usage is TRBJ1-6; 7 nucleotides match TRBD1. TRBV23-1 is flagged as an ORF with uncertain function. Trimming took 8 bases from V and 9 from J; bases not matched to a gene: 13. The CDR3 loop spans 15 amino acids. CDR3 coding DNA: TGCGCCAGCCGACCCCCGACAGGGATTAGTTCACCCCTCCACTTT. Protein product: CASRPPTGISSPLHF.

This clone was seen a few times. The chain employs TRBV5-1 and TRBJ2-5; 8 bases agree with TRBD2. Germline loops: CDR1 SGHRS, CDR2 YFSETQ. The CDR3 has 16 amino acids. With V trimmed by 0 bases and J by 7 bases, 11 bases remained unmatched. In DNA, the CDR3 is TGCGCCAGCAGCTTGGGGGGAACTAGCGGACTGGGGACCCAGTACTTC. It codes for CASSLGGTSGLGTQYF.